This TCR beta chain was documented in a study of PD-1 blockade in mismatch repair-deficient tumors. With regard to this clone: Other nucleotide sequences from this sample produce the same CDR3.

The CDR3 is 15 residues long. The V end was cut by 6 bases, the J end by 0 bases, with 12 bases between. CDR1 MNHEY and CDR2 SVGAGI come from the germline V gene. Only in-frame clones appear in the TCRdb table, and some are missing; sequencing was by immunoSEQ multiplex PCR. The sample contains around 62,000 clones, almost 80% of which appear only once. The specimen comprised peripheral blood, sampled 2 weeks after starting pembrolizumab. The TCR comes from an adult with mismatch repair-deficient cancer. This rearrangement joins TRBV6-5 to TRBJ1-5; a weak D match, TRBD1 (5 bases). The CDR3 is CASRQSGLSNQPQHF. CDR3 sequence (DNA): TGTGCCAGCAGGCAATCGGGACTTAGCAATCAGCCCCAGCATTTT.